The rows below give T cell receptor beta chains drawn from one sample of a study of blood T cell repertoires in COVID-19. TCRdb keeps only in-frame clones here, not all; method: immunoSEQ multiplex PCR. The data contain some 240,000 clones, 84% of them singletons. Sample: peripheral blood. All receptors derive from a middle-aged woman who had recovered from COVID-19. The CDR3 runs from the conserved cysteine through the conserved F or W. Fields, in order: J gene, V gene, CDR3 protein.

j_call: TRBJ2-3
v_call: TRBV19
cdr3_aa: CASSIETTGTDTQYF

j_call: TRBJ1-2
v_call: TRBV19
cdr3_aa: CASNVGFDYGYTF

j_call: TRBJ1-2
v_call: TRBV19
cdr3_aa: CASSIPSPQGWNYGYTF

j_call: TRBJ2-7
v_call: TRBV7-6
cdr3_aa: CASSLVLATQPYEQYF

j_call: TRBJ1-2
v_call: TRBV7-2
cdr3_aa: CASSARTESYGYTF

j_call: TRBJ1-5
v_call: TRBV24-1
cdr3_aa: CATSDFYSNQPQHF

j_call: TRBJ1-4
v_call: TRBV5-1
cdr3_aa: CASSAAVTNEKLFF

j_call: TRBJ1-6
v_call: TRBV9
cdr3_aa: CASSAYMGQDYNSPLHF

j_call: TRBJ1-4
v_call: TRBV7-6
cdr3_aa: CASSLVPGQGISNEKLFF

j_call: TRBJ2-3
v_call: TRBV28
cdr3_aa: CASSFFARDTQYF

j_call: TRBJ2-1
v_call: TRBV30
cdr3_aa: CAWSVYSYNEQFF

j_call: TRBJ1-2
v_call: TRBV28
cdr3_aa: CASSFLGSRGYTF

j_call: TRBJ2-2
v_call: TRBV9
cdr3_aa: CASSVSSGGAGELFF

j_call: TRBJ2-7
v_call: TRBV21-1
cdr3_aa: CASSKGGRYEQYF

j_call: TRBJ1-4
v_call: TRBV7-9
cdr3_aa: CASSSDRTGEKLFF

j_call: TRBJ2-3
v_call: TRBV19
cdr3_aa: CASSIGWDRGTDTQYF

j_call: TRBJ1-5
v_call: TRBV15
cdr3_aa: CATSSFRDNQPQHF

j_call: TRBJ2-7
v_call: TRBV19
cdr3_aa: CASSIRAGGSYEQYF

j_call: TRBJ1-6
v_call: TRBV7-9
cdr3_aa: CATPLQGAWDNSPLHF

j_call: TRBJ2-3
v_call: TRBV7-2
cdr3_aa: CASSESSGGARQYF

j_call: TRBJ1-5
v_call: TRBV7-9
cdr3_aa: CASSLGANQPQHF

j_call: TRBJ1-1
v_call: TRBV6-2/TRBV6-3
cdr3_aa: CASSYPTLRQVLNTEAFF

j_call: TRBJ2-7
v_call: TRBV5-6
cdr3_aa: CASSLYFKGGVTYEQYF

j_call: TRBJ2-5
v_call: TRBV18
cdr3_aa: CASSPLAGGISGETQYF

j_call: TRBJ1-2
v_call: TRBV29-1
cdr3_aa: CSVGSGAYYGYTF

j_call: TRBJ2-2
v_call: TRBV30
cdr3_aa: CAWSLLAGDPTGELFF

j_call: TRBJ2-7
v_call: TRBV6-1
cdr3_aa: CASSDPYEQYF

j_call: TRBJ2-5
v_call: TRBV18
cdr3_aa: CASSPTASWTGEETQYF